The 22 T cell receptor beta chains below all came from one sample that was sequenced in a study of CD4 T cells in relation to SARS-CoV-2 and coronaviruses. Repertoires were generated with immunoSEQ multiplex PCR, while TCRdb's copy carries only in-frame clones and drops some. The table includes approximately 17,000 clones, around three quarters detected once. These TCRs' antigens remain unknown. Before the COVID-19 pandemic, during about 2011-2019, CD4+ T cells were taken from unexposed donors. CD4+ T cells were isolated from the cells after nine to eleven days of culture. The specimen sequenced was CD4+ T cells from PBMCs, cultured in vitro. Source of these receptors: a human donor in good health.

The chain employs TRBV9 and TRBJ2-3, with D maybe TRBD2 (6 bases). V shed 0 bases and J shed 0 bases, with 8 bases lying between them. From germline, CDR1 is SGDLS and CDR2 YYNGEE. This CDR3 region has 15 residues. This CDR3 is CASSVASGSTDTQYF. CDR3 sequence (DNA): TGTGCCAGCAGCGTAGCCAGCGGGAGCACAGATACGCAGTATTTT.

The chain combines TRBV11-2 with TRBJ2-1; 8 bases are shared with TRBD1. CDR1 and CDR2 from the germline V gene are SGHAT and FQNNGV. J lost 2 bases, V lost 5 bases, and 5 bases had no gene match. This CDR3 has 15 amino acids. CDR3 protein: CASSDQGAAYNEQFF. DNA of the CDR3: TGTGCCAGCAGCGACCAGGGGGCTGCCTACAATGAGCAGTTCTTC.

The chain uses TRBV7-8 and TRBJ2-1, with D hard to call. The length of the CDR3 is 16 residues. Per germline, CDR1 SGHVS and CDR2 FQNEAQ. Trimming left V 5 bases short and J 0 bases short, with 14 bases between. The CDR3 DNA follows: TGTGCCAGCAGCCCGAGAACAGCTAGCTCCTACAATGAGCAGTTCTTC. As protein: CASSPRTASSYNEQFF.

Here the CDR3 DNA reads TGTGCCAGCAGCACCATCTACGGGGGGCGCGGAACAGATACGCAGTATTTT. Amino acid sequence: CASSTIYGGRGTDTQYF. V gene TRBV7-6 combines with J gene TRBJ2-3, with D maybe TRBD2 (7 bases). This CDR3 is 17 amino acids long. The germline CDR1 and CDR2 sequences are SGHVS and FNYEAQ. Trimming took 5 bases from V and 3 from J, leaving 21 bases between them.

The rearrangement uses TRBV7-6 and TRBJ1-1; TRBD1 is a possible D gene (5 bases). V lost 5 bases and J 0 bases, leaving 13 bases between the germline ends. The CDR3 totals 15 residues. Germline-derived CDR1 and CDR2 are SGHVS and FNYEAQ. DNA of the CDR3: TGTGCCAGCAGCCGCGGGGCAGGCATGAACACTGAAGCTTTCTTT. Its translation is CASSRGAGMNTEAFF.

J is TRBJ2-5 and V is TRBV21-1. TRBV21-1 is annotated as a pseudogene. This CDR3 has 13 residues. The CDR3 region has the DNA TGTGCCAGCCGGGACGGTTTTCAAGAGACCCAGTACTTC. This gives the protein CASRDGFQETQYF.

V gene TRBV5-4 combines with J gene TRBJ1-1; D perhaps matches TRBD1 (6 bases). This CDR3 region has 13 residues. CDR1 and CDR2 from the germline V gene are SGHNT and YYREEE (reference sequence). V gave up 0 bases and J gave up 8 bases, with 11 bases separating them. The CDR3, as DNA: TGTGCCAGCAGCTTGGCCGGGGGGGGCGAAGCTTTCTTT. Translating it yields CASSLAGGGEAFF.

This clone showed up just a few times. The chain combines TRBV9 with TRBJ2-3; D tentatively fits TRBD1 or TRBD2 (5 bases each). The CDR3 is made up of 15 amino acids. Germline assignment: CDR1 SGDLS and CDR2 YYNGEE. The V and J ends lost 2 bases and 4 bases respectively, with 14 bases between them. The CDR3, as DNA: TGTGCCAGCAGCGTTGGTCCCGGGACCCCAGATACGCAGTATTTT. This sequence encodes CASSVGPGTPDTQYF. Looking up the rest from reference TRBV9 and TRBJ2-3 gives the full variable domain: DSGVTQTPKHLITATGQRVTLRCSPRSGDLSVYWYQQSLDQGLQFLIQYYNGEERAKGNILERFSAQQFPDLHSELNLSSLELGDSALYFCASSVGPGTPDTQYFGPGTRLTVL.

The V gene is TRBV3-1 (or the pseudogene TRBV3-2), the J gene TRBJ1-2; 10 bases map to TRBD1. The J segment lost 7 bases and the V segment lost 1 base, leaving 3 bases of the junction unmatched. Germline values: CDR1 LGHDT, CDR2 YNNKEL (reference sequence). The CDR3 sequence is 14 residues long. CDR3 DNA: TGTGCCAGCAGCCAAGGGGGACAGGGGCTTGGCTACACCTTC. This codes for CASSQGGQGLGYTF.

V is TRBV4-3 and J is TRBJ2-7, with 7 bases aligning to TRBD1. Looked up from germline, CDR1 is LGHNA and CDR2 is YSLEER. This CDR3 comprises 14 residues. V was clipped by 3 bases and J by 3 bases; unmatched bases: 5. The DNA for the CDR3 is TGCGCCAGCAGCCACGAGACAGGGAACTACGAGCAGTACTTC. Protein product: CASSHETGNYEQYF.

The chain joins TRBV6-1 to TRBJ1-1; no clear D gene. Trimming removed 3 bases at V and 0 bases at J, with 11 bases between. This CDR3 comprises 15 residues. CDR1 is MNHNS, CDR2 SASEGT, per germline. The CDR3 DNA reads TGTGCCAGCAGTGAGGGATCTCCCATGAACACTGAAGCTTTCTTT. Amino acid sequence: CASSEGSPMNTEAFF.

A single count supports this clone. The gene calls are TRBV11-2 and TRBJ1-2; D unclear. Trimming took 1 base from V and 4 from J, leaving 13 bases between them. Per germline, CDR1 SGHAT and CDR2 FQNNGV. This CDR3 has 15 residues. CDR3 amino acids: CASSLAGSALYGYTF. CDR3 nucleotides: TGTGCCAGCAGCTTAGCGGGATCGGCCCTCTATGGCTACACCTTC.

Points on this clone: One end of the junction is discordant with germline, which a read error may explain. This chain connects TRBV18 to TRBJ1-2; 9 nucleotides match TRBD1. This CDR3 comprises 13 residues. Looked up from germline, CDR1 is KGHSH and CDR2 is LQKENI. This CDR3 reads CASSEGQGLPVSF. CDR3 nucleotide sequence: TGTGCCAGCTCGGAGGGACAGGGTCTTCCTGTGAGCTTC.

The J gene is TRBJ2-1, the V gene TRBV9; 10 bases are shared with TRBD2. Unmatched junction bases numbered 4, after V lost 2 bases and J lost 5 bases. This CDR3 is 15 amino acids long. The germline CDR1 and CDR2 sequences are SGDLS and YYNGEE. The CDR3 here is CASSVRTSGNNEQFF. The CDR3 nucleotides are TGTGCCAGCAGCGTGCGGACTAGCGGCAACAATGAGCAGTTCTTC.

The chain joins TRBV4-3 to TRBJ1-2; weak D call: TRBD1 (6 bases). CDR3 length: 13 amino acids. The V gene's germline CDR1 is LGHNA and CDR2 YSLEER. The V end lost 1 base, the J end lost 6 bases, and 9 bases lay between the germline ends. CDR3 amino acids: CASSQGQEHGYTF. CDR3 DNA sequence: TGCGCCAGCAGCCAAGGACAGGAGCATGGCTACACCTTC.

V is TRBV9 and J is TRBJ2-1, with 7 bases that match TRBD2. In germline, CDR1 is SGDLS, CDR2 YYNGEE. J gave up 7 bases and V 3 bases, and 13 bases lay outside the gene matches. CDR3 length: 16 residues. The CDR3, as DNA: TGTGCCAGCAGCGCCCTTGGGGGAGGGCCGGGTAATGAGCAGTTCTTC. It encodes CASSALGGGPGNEQFF.

Only a few counts were recorded for this clone. The chain couples TRBV27 to TRBJ1-1; no firm D call. This CDR3 has 14 residues. V was trimmed by 2 bases and J by 4 bases, leaving 11 bases between them. Germline V gene sequence: CDR1 MNHEY, CDR2 SMNVEV (reference sequence). Here the CDR3 DNA reads TGTGCCAGCAGTTTAACCTTCCCGCTCACTGAAGCTTTCTTT. This translates into CASSLTFPLTEAFF.

This rearrangement joins TRBV7-2 to TRBJ1-2; no firm D call. The CDR3 has 12 residues. Germline CDR1 reads SGHTA; CDR2 reads FQGNSA. V was clipped by 4 bases and J by 4 bases, with 7 bases between them. The CDR3 sequence is CASSYTFYGYTF. The CDR3 coding sequence is TGTGCCAGCAGCTACACCTTCTATGGCTACACCTTC.

The chain recombines TRBV19 with TRBJ2-5; D unclear. CDR3 length: 12 amino acids. Germline CDR1 LNHDA, CDR2 SQIVND (reference sequence). V was trimmed by 0 bases and J by 5 bases, leaving 4 bases between them. The CDR3 DNA reads as TGTGCCAGTAGTATAGATGATGAGACCCAGTACTTC. Encoded protein: CASSIDDETQYF.

V gene TRBV2 combines with J gene TRBJ2-7; no definite D call. Trimming removed 6 bases from V and 6 bases from J, with 18 bases in between. Looked up from germline, CDR1 is SNHLY and CDR2 is FYNNEI. This CDR3 comprises 14 residues. The chain's CDR3 is CASSLRVLKGEQYF. The CDR3 nucleotides read TGTGCCAGCAGCTTAAGAGTACTCAAGGGCGAGCAGTACTTC.

CDR3: CSVESQRIQETQYF. The CDR3, as DNA: TGCAGCGTTGAGAGTCAGAGAATCCAAGAGACCCAGTACTTC. The genes are TRBV29-1 and TRBJ2-5; no clear D. Trimming stripped 3 bases from V and 1 base from J, with 12 bases between. CDR3 length: 14 residues. The germline V gene encodes CDR1 SQVTM and CDR2 ANQGSEA. The full variable domain, completed using reference TRBV29-1 and TRBJ2-5, is SAVISQKPSRDICQRGTSLTIQCQVDSQVTMMFWYRQQPGQSLTLIATANQGSEATYESGFVIDKFPISRPNLTFSTLTVSNMSPEDSSIYLCSVESQRIQETQYFGPGTRLLVL.

The chain carries TRBV21-1 and TRBJ2-7. TRBV21-1 is tagged as a pseudogene. This CDR3 has 16 residues. CDR3 nucleotides: TGTGCCAGCAGCAAAGCTAGGGGAGAGCTAACCTACGAGCAGTACTTC. Translated: CASSKARGELTYEQYF.